The rows below give T cell receptor beta chains drawn from one sample of a study of long-term antiretroviral therapy in people with HIV. Clones were sequenced by immunoSEQ multiplex PCR, and TCRdb holds only the in-frame ones, with some missing. The table lists more than 20,000 clones, roughly 86% of them singletons. Sequences were derived from unsorted PBMCs, sampled 1.3 years after starting antiretroviral therapy. The receptor set was obtained from a man aged 55 to 70 with HIV. CDR3s include the opening cysteine and the closing phenylalanine or tryptophan. The D gene is left open where the match is weak.

CDR3 length	D gene	V gene	J gene	CDR3 protein	CDR3 DNA
12	-	TRBV29-1	TRBJ1-2	CSVGGSRVGYTF	TGCAGCGTTGGTGGGAGCCGTGTTGGCTACACCTTC
14	TRBD2	TRBV29-1	TRBJ2-7	CSVSGTESSYEQYF	TGCAGCGTTAGCGGGACCGAGAGCTCCTACGAGCAGTACTTC
14	-	TRBV27	TRBJ2-5	CASSSRGAQETQYF	TGTGCCAGCAGTTCCCGCGGGGCCCAAGAGACCCAGTACTTC
16	TRBD1	TRBV5-8	TRBJ1-4	CASSTALGQGNEKLFF	TGTGCCAGCAGCACGGCCTTGGGACAGGGGAATGAAAAACTGTTTTTT
13	TRBD1	TRBV6-6	TRBJ2-7	CASSVNRGYEQYF	TGTGCCAGCAGTGTAAACAGGGGCTACGAGCAGTACTTC
16	TRBD2	TRBV5-1	TRBJ2-3	CASSGLAVTSTDTQYF	TGCGCCAGCAGCGGACTAGCGGTTACTAGCACAGATACGCAGTATTTT
15	TRBD2	TRBV5-4	TRBJ2-7	CASSSSGSSSYEQYF	TGTGCCAGCAGCTCTAGCGGGTCTAGCTCCTACGAGCAGTACTTC
15	-	TRBV5-1	TRBJ2-5	CASSLLGTNQETQYF	TGCGCCAGCAGCTTACTCGGTACCAACCAAGAGACCCAGTACTTC
15	TRBD1	TRBV27	TRBJ2-7	CASSERQGKGYEQYF	TGTGCCAGCAGTGAGAGACAGGGTAAGGGCTACGAGCAGTACTTC
12	TRBD2	TRBV30	TRBJ2-1	CAWNNGGGVTFF	TGTGCCTGGAACAACGGGGGGGGTGTTACCTTCTTC